This TCR beta chain comes out of a study of cytomegalovirus exposure and HLA in healthy donors. General study results and limits: Later, TCR association rates were found to vary by HLA locus, highest for DRB1 and lowest for HLA-C. CMV serostatus alone was available as immune exposure information.

Trimming cost V 0 bases and J 3 bases, with 9 bases left between them. The CDR3 sequence is 15 residues long. Germline CDR1 and CDR2: SGHRS and YFSETQ. In the PCR, 60 Vbeta and 13 Jbeta primers were used. Generated by immunoSEQ multiplex PCR, the TCRdb table keeps only in-frame clones and is missing some. The repertoire holds some 130,000 clones, with approximately 80% as singletons. A remark on this clone: Antigen: not known.

The material sequenced was PBMCs. The rearrangement links TRBV5-1 to TRBJ2-2, with a tentative D call TRBD2 (6 bases). This receptor was taken from a man aged 30-40 years in good health and CMV-seronegative. CDR3 protein: CASSLGAGYTGELFF. DNA of the CDR3: TGCGCCAGCAGCTTGGGTGCGGGATACACCGGGGAGCTGTTTTTT.